This T cell receptor beta chain was sequenced in a study of blood T cell repertoires in COVID-19. Study overall: Acute-phase and convalescent COVID-19 samples originated in the United States, Italy and Spain.

Under the authors' procedure: Reference gene primers were amplified, and this amplification served to estimate nucleated cell counts. The assay was immunoSEQ multiplex PCR, and TCRdb's table has in-frame clones only and misses some. V and J calls and clone size come straight from that table; D and trimming were deduced from the DNA. The sample lists 95,000 to 150,000 clones, around 87% occurring once. This CDR3 comprises 15 residues. V lost 4 bases to trimming and J lost 0 bases, with 12 bases between them. Per the germline V gene, CDR1 is LGHDT and CDR2 is YNNKEL (reference sequence). The receptor was derived from a woman aged 55-70 years with COVID-19, enrolled during active disease. Material for sequencing was peripheral blood. This chain links TRBV3-1 (or the pseudogene TRBV3-2) with TRBJ1-1; D remains ambiguous. CDR3 in DNA: TGTGCCAGCAGCCCCTACTCCATCATGAACACTGAAGCTTTCTTT. It specifies CASSPYSIMNTEAFF.